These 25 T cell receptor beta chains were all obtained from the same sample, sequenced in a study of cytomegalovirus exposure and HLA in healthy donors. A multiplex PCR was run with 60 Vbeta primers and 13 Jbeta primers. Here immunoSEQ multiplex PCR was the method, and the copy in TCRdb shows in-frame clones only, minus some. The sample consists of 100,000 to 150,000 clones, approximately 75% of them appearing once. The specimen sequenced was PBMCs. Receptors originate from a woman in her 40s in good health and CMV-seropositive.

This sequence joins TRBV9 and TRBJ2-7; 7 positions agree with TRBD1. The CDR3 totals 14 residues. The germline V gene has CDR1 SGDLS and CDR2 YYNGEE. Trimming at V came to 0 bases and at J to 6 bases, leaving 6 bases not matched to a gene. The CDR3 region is CASSVGSGGREQYF. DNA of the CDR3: TGTGCCAGCAGCGTAGGTTCAGGGGGTCGCGAGCAGTACTTC.

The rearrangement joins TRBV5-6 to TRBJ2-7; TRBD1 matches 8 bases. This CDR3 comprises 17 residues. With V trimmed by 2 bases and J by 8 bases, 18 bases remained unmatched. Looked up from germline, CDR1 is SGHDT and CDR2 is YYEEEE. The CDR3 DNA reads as TGTGCCAGCAGCTTCCCCACGACAGGGGCCCCCATTGTGCAGCAGTACTTC. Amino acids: CASSFPTTGAPIVQQYF.

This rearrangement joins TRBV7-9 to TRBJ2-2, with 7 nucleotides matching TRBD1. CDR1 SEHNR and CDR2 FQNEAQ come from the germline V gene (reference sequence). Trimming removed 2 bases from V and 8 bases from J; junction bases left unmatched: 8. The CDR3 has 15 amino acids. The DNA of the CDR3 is TGTGCCAGCAGCTTATGGGACAGCCCAGGGGGGGAGCTGTTTTTT. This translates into CASSLWDSPGGELFF.

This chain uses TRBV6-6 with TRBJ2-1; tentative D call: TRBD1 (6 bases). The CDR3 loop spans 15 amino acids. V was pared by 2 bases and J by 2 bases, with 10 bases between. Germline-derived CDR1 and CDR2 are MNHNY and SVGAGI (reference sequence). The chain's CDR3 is CASSYEQGPYNEQFF. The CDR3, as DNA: TGTGCCAGCAGTTACGAGCAGGGGCCCTACAATGAGCAGTTCTTC.

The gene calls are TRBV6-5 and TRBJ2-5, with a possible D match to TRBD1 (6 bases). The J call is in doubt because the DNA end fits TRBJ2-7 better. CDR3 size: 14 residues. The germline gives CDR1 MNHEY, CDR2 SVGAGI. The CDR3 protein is CASSYSTGNYEQYF. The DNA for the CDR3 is TGTGCCAGCAGTTACTCAACAGGGAACTACGAGCAGTACTTC.

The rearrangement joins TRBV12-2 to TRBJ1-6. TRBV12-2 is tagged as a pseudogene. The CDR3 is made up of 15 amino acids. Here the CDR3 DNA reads TGTGCAAGTCGCCTAGAGCGTTTCAATAATTCACCCCTCCACTTT. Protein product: CASRLERFNNSPLHF.

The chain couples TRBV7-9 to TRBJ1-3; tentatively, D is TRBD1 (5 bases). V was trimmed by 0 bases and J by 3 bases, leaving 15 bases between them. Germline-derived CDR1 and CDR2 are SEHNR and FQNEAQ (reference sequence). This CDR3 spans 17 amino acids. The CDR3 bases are TGTGCCAGCAGCTTAGCAGGCAGGGAAGATTTTGGAAACACCATATATTTT. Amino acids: CASSLAGREDFGNTIYF.

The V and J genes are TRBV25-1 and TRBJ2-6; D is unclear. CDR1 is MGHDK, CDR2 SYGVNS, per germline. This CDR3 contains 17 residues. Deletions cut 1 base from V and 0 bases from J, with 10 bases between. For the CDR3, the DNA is TGTGCCAGCAGTGAATCGTACCCGGGCTCTGGGGCCAACGTCCTGACTTTC. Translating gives CASSESYPGSGANVLTF. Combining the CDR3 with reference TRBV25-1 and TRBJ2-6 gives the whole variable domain EADIYQTPRYLVIGTGKKITLECSQTMGHDKMYWYQQDPGMELHLIHYSYGVNSTEKGDLSSESTVSRIRTEHFPLTLESARPSHTSQYLCASSESYPGSGANVLTFGAGSRLTVL.

The CDR3 DNA reads TGCGCCAGCAGTGAGGTCAGGTTAGCCAAAAACATTCAGTACTTC. Encoded protein: CASSEVRLAKNIQYF. This sequence joins TRBV10-2 and TRBJ2-4; no clear D. The germline V and J ends were trimmed by 2 bases and 0 bases, with 8 bases remaining between them. Looked up from germline, CDR1 is WSHSY and CDR2 is SAAADI. CDR3 length: 15 residues.

As DNA, the CDR3 is TGTGCCAGCAGCTCCACGGTCAGGCTAGCGGGGGGATACAATGAGCAGTTCTTC. Protein product: CASSSTVRLAGGYNEQFF. The gene calls are TRBV11-2 and TRBJ2-1, with TRBD2 matching over 11 bases. The germline CDR1 and CDR2 sequences are SGHAT and FQNNGV. Trimming cost V 4 bases and J 4 bases; bases outside gene matches: 12. The CDR3 has 18 residues.

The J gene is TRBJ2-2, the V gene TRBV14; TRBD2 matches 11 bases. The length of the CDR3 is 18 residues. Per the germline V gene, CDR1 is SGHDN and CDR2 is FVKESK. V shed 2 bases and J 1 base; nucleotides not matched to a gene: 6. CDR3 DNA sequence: TGTGCCAGCAGCCAACGAACTCTAGCGGGGGGGAACACCGGGGAGCTGTTTTTT. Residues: CASSQRTLAGGNTGELFF.

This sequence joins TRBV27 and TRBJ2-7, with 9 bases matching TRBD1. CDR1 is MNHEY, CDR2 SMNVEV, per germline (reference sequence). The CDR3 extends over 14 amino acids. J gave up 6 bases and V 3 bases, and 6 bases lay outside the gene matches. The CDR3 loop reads CASSLPGQGSEQYF. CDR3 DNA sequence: TGTGCCAGCAGTTTGCCTGGACAGGGGAGCGAGCAGTACTTC.

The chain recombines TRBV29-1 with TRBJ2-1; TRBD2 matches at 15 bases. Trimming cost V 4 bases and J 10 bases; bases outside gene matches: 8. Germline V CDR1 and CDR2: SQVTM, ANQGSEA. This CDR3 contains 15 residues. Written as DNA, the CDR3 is TGCAGCGTTGGTCTGGGGACTAGCGGGGGGAGGGAGCAGTTCTTC. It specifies CSVGLGTSGGREQFF.

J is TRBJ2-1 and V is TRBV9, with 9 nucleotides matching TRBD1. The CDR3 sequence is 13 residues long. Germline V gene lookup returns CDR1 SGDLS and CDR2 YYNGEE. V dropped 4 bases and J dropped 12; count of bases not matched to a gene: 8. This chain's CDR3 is CASSIKTGGAQFF. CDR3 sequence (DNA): TGTGCCAGCAGCATTAAAACAGGGGGCGCGCAGTTCTTC.

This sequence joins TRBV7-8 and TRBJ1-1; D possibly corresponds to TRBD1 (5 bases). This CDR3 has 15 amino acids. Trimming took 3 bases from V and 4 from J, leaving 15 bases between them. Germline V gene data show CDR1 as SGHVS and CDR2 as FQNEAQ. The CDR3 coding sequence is TGTGCCAGCAGCTTTAGCATAGGGCAGGGCACTGAAGCTTTCTTT. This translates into CASSFSIGQGTEAFF.

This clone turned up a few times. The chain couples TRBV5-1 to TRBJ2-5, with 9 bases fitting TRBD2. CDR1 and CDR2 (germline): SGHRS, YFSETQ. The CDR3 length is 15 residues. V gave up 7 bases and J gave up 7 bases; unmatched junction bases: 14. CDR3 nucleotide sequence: TGCGCCAGCGAGTTAGCGGGGGTGCAGGAAGGGACCCAGTACTTC. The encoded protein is CASELAGVQEGTQYF.

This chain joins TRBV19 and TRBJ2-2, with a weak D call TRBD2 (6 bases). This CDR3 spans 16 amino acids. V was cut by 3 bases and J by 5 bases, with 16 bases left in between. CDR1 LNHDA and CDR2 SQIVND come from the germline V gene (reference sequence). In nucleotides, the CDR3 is TGTGCCAGTAGTATTCATCCCAGCGGACTAACCGGGGAGCTGTTTTTT. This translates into CASSIHPSGLTGELFF.

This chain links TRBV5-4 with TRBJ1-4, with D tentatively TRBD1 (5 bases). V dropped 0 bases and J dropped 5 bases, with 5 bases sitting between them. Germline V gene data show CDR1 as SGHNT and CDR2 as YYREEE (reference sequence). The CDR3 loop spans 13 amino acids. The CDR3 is CASSLGQNEKLFF. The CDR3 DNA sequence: TGTGCCAGCAGCTTGGGACAGAATGAAAAACTGTTTTTT.

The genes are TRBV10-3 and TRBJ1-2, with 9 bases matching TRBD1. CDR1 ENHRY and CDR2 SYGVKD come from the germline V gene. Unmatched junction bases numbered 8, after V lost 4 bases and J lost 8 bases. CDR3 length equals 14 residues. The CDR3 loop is CAISGTGQGGGYTF. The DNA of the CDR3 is TGTGCCATCAGTGGCACGGGACAGGGCGGCGGCTACACCTTC.

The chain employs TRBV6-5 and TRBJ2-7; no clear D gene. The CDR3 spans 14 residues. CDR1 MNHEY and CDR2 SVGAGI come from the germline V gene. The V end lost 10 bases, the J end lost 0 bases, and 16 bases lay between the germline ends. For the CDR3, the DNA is TGTGCCACCAAAATGACTCCTAGCTCCTACGAGCAGTACTTC. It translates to CATKMTPSSYEQYF.

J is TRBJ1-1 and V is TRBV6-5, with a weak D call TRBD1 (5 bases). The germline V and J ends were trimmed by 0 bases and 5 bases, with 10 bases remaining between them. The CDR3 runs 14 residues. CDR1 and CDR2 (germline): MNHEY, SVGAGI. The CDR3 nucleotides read TGTGCCAGCAGTTACTCTTCGGGGGGAACTGAAGCTTTCTTT. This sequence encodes CASSYSSGGTEAFF.

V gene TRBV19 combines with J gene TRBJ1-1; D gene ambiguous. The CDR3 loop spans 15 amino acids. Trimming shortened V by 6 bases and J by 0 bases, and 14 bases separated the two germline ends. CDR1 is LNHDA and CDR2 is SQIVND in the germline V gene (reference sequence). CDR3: CASRQGANMNTEAFF. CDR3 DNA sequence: TGTGCCAGTAGGCAAGGAGCGAACATGAACACTGAAGCTTTCTTT.

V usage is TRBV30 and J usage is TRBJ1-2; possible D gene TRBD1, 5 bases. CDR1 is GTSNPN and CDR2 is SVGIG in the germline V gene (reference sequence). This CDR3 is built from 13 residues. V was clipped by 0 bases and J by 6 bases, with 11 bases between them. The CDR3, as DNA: TGTGCCTGGAGTGTACAGCGGGGGAATGGCTACACCTTC. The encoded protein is CAWSVQRGNGYTF. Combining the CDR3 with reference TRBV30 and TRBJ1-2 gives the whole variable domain SQTIHQWPATLVQPVGSPLSLECTVEGTSNPNLYWYRQAAGRGLQLLFYSVGIGQISSEVPQNLSASRPQDRQFILSSKKLLLSDSGFYLCAWSVQRGNGYTFGSGTRLTVV.

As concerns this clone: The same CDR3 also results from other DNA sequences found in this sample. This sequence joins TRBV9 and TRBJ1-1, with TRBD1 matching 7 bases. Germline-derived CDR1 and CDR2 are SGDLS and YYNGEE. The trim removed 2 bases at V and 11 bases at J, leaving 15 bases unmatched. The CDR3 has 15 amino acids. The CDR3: CASSVAAGGLGEAFF. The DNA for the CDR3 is TGTGCCAGCAGCGTGGCTGCAGGGGGACTCGGTGAGGCTTTCTTT. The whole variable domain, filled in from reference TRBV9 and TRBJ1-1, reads DSGVTQTPKHLITATGQRVTLRCSPRSGDLSVYWYQQSLDQGLQFLIQYYNGEERAKGNILERFSAQQFPDLHSELNLSSLELGDSALYFCASSVAAGGLGEAFFGQGTRLTVV.

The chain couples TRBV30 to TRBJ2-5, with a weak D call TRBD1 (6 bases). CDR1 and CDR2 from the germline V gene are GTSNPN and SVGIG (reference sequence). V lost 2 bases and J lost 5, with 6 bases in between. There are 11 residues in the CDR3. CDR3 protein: CAWSRGETQYF. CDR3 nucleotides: TGTGCCTGGAGTAGGGGGGAGACCCAGTACTTC. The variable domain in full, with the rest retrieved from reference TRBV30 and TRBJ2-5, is SQTIHQWPATLVQPVGSPLSLECTVEGTSNPNLYWYRQAAGRGLQLLFYSVGIGQISSEVPQNLSASRPQDRQFILSSKKLLLSDSGFYLCAWSRGETQYFGPGTRLLVL.